The 29 T cell receptor beta chains listed next were all sequenced from one sample in a study of T cell repertoires in cytomegalovirus infection. TCRdb re-called the reads through MiXCR, storing one row per CDR3 protein. This sample has almost 550,000 distinct CDR3 sequences; approximately 16% occur once, and the top ten carry 20% to 30%. Input material: CD8+ T cells from PBMCs. Receptors originate from a human donor in good health (CMV status not recorded). Some clones in this sample may be carry-over from other donors' samples.

The sample holds many counts of this clonotype. This rearrangement joins TRBV27 to TRBJ2-7, with TRBD2 as a possible D gene (6 bases). CDR3 length: 16 residues. Germline V gives CDR1 MNHEY, CDR2 SMNVEV (reference sequence). The V end was cut by 5 bases, the J end by 0 bases, with 17 bases between. The CDR3 DNA follows: TGTGCCAGCAGTAACCCCGGAGGGAAGGCCTCCTACGAGCAGTACTTC. It yields the protein CASSNPGGKASYEQYF.

This clonotype has more than one count but fewer than ten. The genes are TRBV6-8 and TRBJ1-6; 9 bases agree with TRBD1. Germline trimming cut 6 bases from V and 8 bases from J; bases unmatched to any gene: 8. The CDR3 length is 15 residues. Germline-derived CDR1 and CDR2 are MNHGY and SAAAGT. Written as DNA, the CDR3 is TGTGCCAGCAGCACCGGGACAGGGCAGTATTCACCCCTCCACTTT. It yields the protein CASSTGTGQYSPLHF.

The sample holds a few counts of this clonotype. The chain uses TRBV10-3 and TRBJ1-1; 9 positions match TRBD1. V dropped 7 bases and J dropped 0; count of bases not matched to a gene: 6. CDR3 size: 15 residues. Germline CDR1 and CDR2: ENHRY and SYGVKD. Here the CDR3 reads CAINGDREVNTEAFF. The CDR3 bases are TGTGCCATCAATGGGGACAGGGAGGTGAACACTGAAGCTTTCTTT.

The table lists this clonotype with a few counts. The gene calls are TRBV27 and TRBJ2-7; 10 bases agree with TRBD1. V dropped 4 bases and J dropped 7; count of bases not matched to a gene: 10. Looked up from germline, CDR1 is MNHEY and CDR2 is SMNVEV (reference sequence). This CDR3 is built from 15 residues. In nucleotides, the CDR3 is TGTGCCAGCAGTTCCCTCCGGGACAGGGGATGGGAGCAGTACTTC. Translation gives CASSSLRDRGWEQYF.

This clonotype was recorded once. The CDR3 does not close with the conserved phenylalanine or tryptophan, likely indicating a read error. The V and J genes are TRBV6-1 and TRBJ2-7; a possible D gene is TRBD1 (6 bases). This CDR3 spans 13 amino acids. In germline, CDR1 is MNHNS, CDR2 SASEGT. Trimming took off 6 bases at V and 1 base at J, with 10 bases between the two ends. The CDR3: CASRRTVSYEQYL. As DNA, the CDR3 is TGTGCCAGCAGGAGGACAGTTTCCTACGAGCAGTACTTA.

Only a few counts were recorded for this clonotype. The chain recombines TRBV12-3 or TRBV12-4 with TRBJ2-2; D gene uncertain. The CDR3 extends over 14 amino acids. V was shortened by 8 bases and J by 6 bases, with 16 bases between the two germline ends. The CDR3 region is CASFSSSRPGELFF. In DNA, the CDR3 is TGTGCCAGCTTTTCGAGCAGTCGGCCCGGGGAGCTGTTTTTT.

This clonotype was counted at least ten times. V and J are TRBV7-6 and TRBJ2-3, with TRBD2 identical over 9 bases. The CDR3 is 18 amino acids. Germline CDR1 is SGHVS and CDR2 is FNYEAQ. J lost 4 bases, V lost 2 bases, and 13 bases had no gene match. CDR3 in DNA: TGTGCCAGCAGCTTACCCATAGTAGCGGGGGAGTTCGCAGATACGCAGTATTTT. This codes for CASSLPIVAGEFADTQYF.

This chain connects TRBV20-1 to TRBJ2-1, with D perhaps matching TRBD2 (5 bases). Germline V gives CDR1 DFQATT, CDR2 SNEGSKA (reference sequence). Trimming removed 0 bases from V and 4 bases from J, with 10 bases in between. The CDR3 has 14 amino acids. The CDR3 here is CSARERARYNEQFF. The CDR3, as DNA: TGCAGTGCTAGAGAGAGGGCTCGGTACAATGAGCAGTTCTTC.

This clonotype came up many times. This CDR3 reads CASSQDRGIGYTF. The CDR3 DNA is TGTGCCAGCAGTCAAGACAGGGGTATTGGCTACACCTTC. The V call is TRBV12-3 or TRBV12-4, the J call TRBJ1-2, with 8 bases lining up with TRBD1. The V gene end was trimmed by 5 bases and the J gene end by 7 bases; junction bases not matched to a gene: 6. The CDR3 totals 13 residues.

This clonotype appeared many times. V gene TRBV12-3 or TRBV12-4 combines with J gene TRBJ2-5, with TRBD1 matching over 10 bases. The CDR3 spans 16 residues. The J segment lost 5 bases and the V segment lost 5 bases, leaving 11 bases of the junction unmatched. CDR3 protein: CASSNRDRGQIETQYF. CDR3 in DNA: TGTGCCAGCAGTAACCGGGACAGGGGCCAAATTGAGACCCAGTACTTC.

This clonotype was counted between two and nine times. V and J are TRBV9 and TRBJ1-4; D gene uncertain. V lost 0 bases to trimming and J lost 8 bases, with 5 bases between them. CDR3 size: 12 residues. Germline V gives CDR1 SGDLS, CDR2 YYNGEE. For the CDR3, the DNA is TGTGCCAGCAGCGTAGCCGACGAAAAACTGTTTTTT. As protein: CASSVADEKLFF. The whole variable domain, remainder taken from reference TRBV9 and TRBJ1-4, is DSGVTQTPKHLITATGQRVTLRCSPRSGDLSVYWYQQSLDQGLQFLIQYYNGEERAKGNILERFSAQQFPDLHSELNLSSLELGDSALYFCASSVADEKLFFGSGTQLSVL.

This clonotype was seen a few times. The gene calls are TRBV6-5 and TRBJ2-1; D is unclear. CDR1 MNHEY and CDR2 SVGAGI come from the germline V gene. The V gene lost 11 bases and the J gene lost 0 bases, with 11 bases spanning the gap. The CDR3 has 13 amino acids. CDR3 amino acids: CAAAVSSYNEQFF. The CDR3 DNA is TGTGCCGCCGCGGTAAGCTCCTACAATGAGCAGTTCTTC.

This clonotype was observed a handful of times. For the CDR3, the DNA is TGTGCCAGCAGCCACCCAACGGGGAGCGGGAGTGTAGATACGCAGTATTTT. Translated, it gives CASSHPTGSGSVDTQYF. V is TRBV4-2 and J is TRBJ2-3; the match to TRBD2 covers 8 bases. CDR3 length equals 17 residues. The J segment lost 5 bases and the V segment lost 3 bases, leaving 13 bases of the junction unmatched. Germline loops: CDR1 LGHNA, CDR2 YNFKEQ.

This clonotype was seen repeatedly, ten times or more. This rearrangement joins TRBV28 to TRBJ2-2; 8 bases match TRBD1. Unmatched junction bases numbered 4, after V lost 5 bases and J lost 5 bases. Germline assignment: CDR1 MDHEN and CDR2 SYDVKM. This CDR3 contains 14 residues. CDR3 DNA sequence: TGTGCCAGCAGTGGAGGACAGGGAACCGGGGAGCTGTTTTTT. Protein sequence: CASSGGQGTGELFF.

This clonotype has at least ten counts. This chain connects TRBV7-8 to TRBJ2-1; TRBD1 might be the D (5 bases). V gave up 5 bases and J gave up 6 bases, with 11 bases separating them. In germline, CDR1 is SGHVS, CDR2 FQNEAQ. The CDR3 length is 13 residues. DNA for the CDR3: TGTGCCAGCAGCCTCAACAGGATCAATGAGCAGTTCTTC. Amino acids: CASSLNRINEQFF.

The chain combines TRBV9 with TRBJ2-3; D possibly matches TRBD1 or TRBD2 (5 bases each). Germline-derived CDR1 and CDR2 are SGDLS and YYNGEE. Deletions cut 0 bases from V and 5 bases from J, with 10 bases between. CDR3 length: 14 amino acids. In nucleotides, the CDR3 is TGTGCCAGCAGCGTAGGAGGGGTCAGAGATACGCAGTATTTT. Its translation is CASSVGGVRDTQYF. Full variable domain (rest looked up from reference TRBV9 and TRBJ2-3): DSGVTQTPKHLITATGQRVTLRCSPRSGDLSVYWYQQSLDQGLQFLIQYYNGEERAKGNILERFSAQQFPDLHSELNLSSLELGDSALYFCASSVGGVRDTQYFGPGTRLTVL.

A few counts support this clonotype. The rearrangement joins TRBV27 to TRBJ2-1; 9 bases align to TRBD1. J was trimmed by 9 bases and V by 3 bases; bases with no gene match: 6. The CDR3 runs to 14 residues. Looked up from germline, CDR1 is MNHEY and CDR2 is SMNVEV (reference sequence). CDR3 sequence (DNA): TGTGCCAGCAGTTTGTGGGGACAGGGCGGTGAGCAGTTCTTC. Translated, it gives CASSLWGQGGEQFF.

This clonotype was detected many times. The V and J genes are TRBV7-2 and TRBJ2-7; 8 bases line up with TRBD1. Germline-derived CDR1 and CDR2 are SGHTA and FQGNSA. V shed 1 base, J shed 2 bases, and the junction held 7 bases outside the gene matches. CDR3 length: 16 residues. Here the CDR3 reads CASSLEGQVVTYEQYF. CDR3 coding DNA: TGTGCCAGCAGCTTAGAGGGACAGGTGGTAACCTACGAGCAGTACTTC.

This clonotype was observed once. This chain links TRBV5-3 with TRBJ1-1; D is perhaps TRBD1 (5 bases). TRBV5-3 qualifies as an ORF whose function is uncertain. The germline V and J ends were trimmed by 10 bases and 0 bases, with 13 bases remaining between them. This CDR3 has 13 residues. The DNA of the CDR3 is TGTGCCGGCTCCAGGGTAATGAACACTGAAGCTTTCTTT. Amino acids: CAGSRVMNTEAFF.

This clonotype has ten or more counts. This sequence joins TRBV7-9 and TRBJ1-5, with D perhaps matching TRBD1 (5 bases). Trimming took off 5 bases at V and 4 bases at J, with 9 bases between the two ends. Germline-derived CDR1 and CDR2 are SEHNR and FQNEAQ (reference sequence). CDR3 length equals 13 residues. DNA of the CDR3: TGTGCCAGCAGCCGTCAGGGAAATCAGCCCCAGCATTTT. Amino acids: CASSRQGNQPQHF.

There are many counts of this clonotype. The J gene is TRBJ2-7, the V gene TRBV7-8; possibly TRBD2 for D (6 bases). Per germline, CDR1 SGHVS and CDR2 FQNEAQ. V was trimmed by 2 bases and J by 3 bases, leaving 11 bases between them. This CDR3 has 14 amino acids. The CDR3: CASSLTTGVYEQYF. Here the CDR3 DNA reads TGTGCCAGCAGCTTAACGACGGGAGTCTACGAGCAGTACTTC.

A few counts support this clonotype. The V gene is TRBV7-9, the J gene TRBJ2-7, with 8 bases lining up with TRBD1. The CDR3 runs 17 residues. V was clipped by 2 bases and J by 1 base; unmatched bases: 10. Germline lookup yields CDR1 SEHNR and CDR2 FQNEAQ (reference sequence). CDR3 sequence reads: CASSLLGRQGRSYEQYF. In DNA, the CDR3 is TGTGCCAGCAGCTTATTGGGTCGACAGGGGAGATCCTACGAGCAGTACTTC.

On this clonotype: This may be a read error, as it is one base from a much larger clone. The chain couples TRBV28 to TRBJ2-7; D gene ambiguous. The CDR3 extends over 13 amino acids. CDR1 is MDHEN, CDR2 SYDVKM, per germline. With 5 bases removed from V and 2 bases from J, the gap between germline ends came to 10 bases. The CDR3, as DNA: TGTGCCAGCAGTCGGATTACTACCTACGAGCAGTACTTC. This codes for CASSRITTYEQYF.

This clonotype was recorded many times. The rearrangement links TRBV5-4 to TRBJ1-1; D is possibly TRBD1 (6 bases). Trimming cost V 3 bases and J 2 bases, with 11 bases left between them. The germline CDR1 and CDR2 sequences are SGHNT and YYREEE (reference sequence). The CDR3 spans 14 residues. This CDR3 is CASSWTEGNTEAFF. The CDR3 region has the DNA TGTGCCAGCAGCTGGACAGAGGGAAACACTGAAGCTTTCTTT. Using reference TRBV5-4 and TRBJ1-1 for the parts outside the CDR3, the full variable domain is ETGVTQSPTHLIKTRGQQVTLRCSSQSGHNTVSWYQQALGQGPQFIFQYYREEENGRGNFPPRFSGLQFPNYSSELNVNALELDDSALYLCASSWTEGNTEAFFGQGTRLTVV.

The chain carries TRBV6-2 or TRBV6-3 and TRBJ2-3, with D possibly called TRBD1 or TRBD2 (6 bases each). V was shortened by 6 bases and J by 0 bases, with 13 bases between the two germline ends. This CDR3 is 15 amino acids long. Germline V CDR1 and CDR2: MNHEY, SVGEGT. DNA for the CDR3: TGTGCCAGCAGGGCGGGACAACTCAGCACAGATACGCAGTATTTT. Its protein product is CASRAGQLSTDTQYF.

This clonotype turned up a few times. The genes are TRBV5-6 and TRBJ1-1, with D possibly TRBD1 on 5 matching bases. CDR1 is SGHDT, CDR2 YYEEEE, per germline. Trimming shortened V by 0 bases and J by 11 bases, and 11 bases separated the two germline ends. This CDR3 has 12 amino acids. The CDR3 nucleotides are TGTGCCAGCAGCTTGGCCGGGACCAGGGCTTTCTTT. This gives the protein CASSLAGTRAFF.

This clonotype was found many times. This rearrangement joins TRBV4-2 to TRBJ1-5, with D unresolved. This CDR3 region has 13 residues. CDR1 LGHNA and CDR2 YNFKEQ come from the germline V gene. With 0 bases removed from V and 8 bases from J, the gap between germline ends came to 8 bases. CDR3 sequence reads: CASSQEAGEPQHF. DNA of the CDR3: TGTGCCAGCAGCCAAGAGGCTGGAGAGCCCCAGCATTTT.

This clonotype was recorded many times. V is TRBV6-1 and J is TRBJ2-7, with TRBD1 matching 8 bases. CDR3 length equals 14 residues. With 5 bases clipped from V and 3 bases from J, the junction kept 6 bases outside the gene matches. Germline lookup yields CDR1 MNHNS and CDR2 SASEGT. CDR3 loop: CASSTGGRNYEQYF. The CDR3 coding sequence is TGTGCCAGCAGTACAGGGGGGCGAAACTACGAGCAGTACTTC.

This clonotype was seen a handful of times. The chain couples TRBV25-1 to TRBJ1-4; D not certain. This CDR3 region has 17 residues. The V and J ends lost 6 bases and 3 bases respectively, with 20 bases between them. Germline V CDR1 and CDR2: MGHDK, SYGVNS. CDR3 in DNA: TGTGCCAGCAGGCCTAAGATGCCCGGACGATCTAATGAAAAACTGTTTTTT. It yields the protein CASRPKMPGRSNEKLFF.